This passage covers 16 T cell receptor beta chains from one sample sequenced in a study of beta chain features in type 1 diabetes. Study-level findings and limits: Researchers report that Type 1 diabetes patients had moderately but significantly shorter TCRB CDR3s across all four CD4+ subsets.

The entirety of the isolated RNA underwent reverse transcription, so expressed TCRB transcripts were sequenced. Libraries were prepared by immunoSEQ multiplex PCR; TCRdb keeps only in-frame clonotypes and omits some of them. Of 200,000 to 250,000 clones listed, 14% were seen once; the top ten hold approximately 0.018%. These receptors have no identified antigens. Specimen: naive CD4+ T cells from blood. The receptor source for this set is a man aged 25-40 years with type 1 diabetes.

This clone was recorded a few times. The CDR3 spells CASSIGGRTDSNQPQHF. DNA for the CDR3: TGTGCCAGTAGTATAGGGGGCAGGACCGATAGCAATCAGCCCCAGCATTTT. The V and J genes are TRBV19 and TRBJ1-5, with D tentatively TRBD1 (5 bases). The CDR3 has 17 residues. Germline V CDR1 and CDR2: LNHDA, SQIVND (reference sequence). Between the trimmed V and J ends, which lost 1 base and 0 bases, there was a span of 13 bases.

The chain's CDR3 is CASSVSGVGELFF. CDR3 nucleotide sequence: TGTGCCAGCAGTGTTTCGGGTGTCGGGGAGCTGTTTTTT. V and J are TRBV25-1 and TRBJ2-2, with D unclear. CDR3 size: 13 residues. Trimming stripped 4 bases from V and 7 bases from J, with 10 bases between. Germline CDR1 is MGHDK and CDR2 is SYGVNS.

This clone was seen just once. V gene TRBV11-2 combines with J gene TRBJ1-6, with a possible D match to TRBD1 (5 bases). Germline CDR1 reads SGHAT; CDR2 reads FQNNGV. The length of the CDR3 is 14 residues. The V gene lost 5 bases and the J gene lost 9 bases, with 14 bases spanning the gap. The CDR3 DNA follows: TGTGCCAGCAGCCAGGGCATGATTGCTTCACCCCTCCACTTT. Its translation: CASSQGMIASPLHF.

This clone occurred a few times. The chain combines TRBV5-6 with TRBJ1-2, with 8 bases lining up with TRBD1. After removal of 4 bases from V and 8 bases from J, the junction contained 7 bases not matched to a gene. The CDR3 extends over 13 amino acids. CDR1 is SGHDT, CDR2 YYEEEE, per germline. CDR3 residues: CASSLLTGDGYTF. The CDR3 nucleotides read TGTGCCAGCAGCCTGTTGACAGGGGACGGCTACACCTTC.

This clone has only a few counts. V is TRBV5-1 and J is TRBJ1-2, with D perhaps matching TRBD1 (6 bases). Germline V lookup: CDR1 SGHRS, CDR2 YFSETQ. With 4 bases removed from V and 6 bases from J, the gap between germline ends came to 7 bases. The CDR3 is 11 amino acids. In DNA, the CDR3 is TGCGCCAGCAGCCCAGGGGATGGCTACACCTTC. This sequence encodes CASSPGDGYTF.

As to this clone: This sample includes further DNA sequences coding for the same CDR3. In DNA, the CDR3 is TGCGCCAGCAGCTTGGTGGCGGGGGCCAAAAACATTCAGTACTTC. It translates to CASSLVAGAKNIQYF. The chain uses TRBV5-1 and TRBJ2-4, with D possibly being TRBD2 (6 bases). Germline CDR1 is SGHRS and CDR2 is YFSETQ. CDR3 length equals 15 residues. The ends were cut back, 0 bases at V and 1 base at J, with 8 bases in the middle.

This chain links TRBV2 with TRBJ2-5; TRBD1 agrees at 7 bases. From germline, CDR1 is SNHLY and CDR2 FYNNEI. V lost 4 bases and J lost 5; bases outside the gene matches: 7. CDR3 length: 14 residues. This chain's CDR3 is CASSGRGLGETQYF. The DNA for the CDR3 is TGTGCCAGCAGTGGTAGGGGGCTCGGGGAGACCCAGTACTTC.

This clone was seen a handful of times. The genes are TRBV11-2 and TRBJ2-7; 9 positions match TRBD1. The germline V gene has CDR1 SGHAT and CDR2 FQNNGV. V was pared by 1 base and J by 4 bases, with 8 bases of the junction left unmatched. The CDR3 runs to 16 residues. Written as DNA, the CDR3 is TGTGCCAGCAGCTTAGGGGGGGACAGGGCCCTGTACGAGCAGTACTTC. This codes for CASSLGGDRALYEQYF. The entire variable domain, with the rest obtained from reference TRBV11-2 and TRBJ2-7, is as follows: EAGVAQSPRYKIIEKRQSVAFWCNPISGHATLYWYQQILGQGPKLLIQFQNNGVVDDSQLPKDRFSAERLKGVDSTLKIQPAKLEDSAVYLCASSLGGDRALYEQYFGPGTRLTVT.

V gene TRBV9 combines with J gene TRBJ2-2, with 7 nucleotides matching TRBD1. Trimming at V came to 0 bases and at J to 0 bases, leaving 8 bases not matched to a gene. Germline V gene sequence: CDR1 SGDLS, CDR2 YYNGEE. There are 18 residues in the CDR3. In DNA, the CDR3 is TGTGCCAGCAGCGTAGTCGGAAGGGGGACAGCGAACACCGGGGAGCTGTTTTTT. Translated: CASSVVGRGTANTGELFF.

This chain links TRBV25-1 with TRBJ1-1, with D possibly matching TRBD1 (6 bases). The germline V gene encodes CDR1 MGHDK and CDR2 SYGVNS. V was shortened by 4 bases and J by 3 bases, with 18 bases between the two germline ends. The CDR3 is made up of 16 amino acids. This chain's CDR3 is CASSAPFGRGDTEAFF. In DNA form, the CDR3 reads TGTGCCAGCAGTGCCCCGTTTGGCAGGGGTGACACTGAAGCTTTCTTT.

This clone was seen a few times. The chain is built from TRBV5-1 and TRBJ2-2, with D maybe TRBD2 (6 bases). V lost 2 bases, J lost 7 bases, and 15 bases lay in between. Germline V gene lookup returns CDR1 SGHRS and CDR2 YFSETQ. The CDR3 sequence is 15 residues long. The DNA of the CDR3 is TGCGCCAGCAGCTTTAGCGGTCTGGAGGTCGGGGAGCTGTTTTTT. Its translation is CASSFSGLEVGELFF. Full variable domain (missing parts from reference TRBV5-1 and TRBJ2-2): KAGVTQTPRYLIKTRGQQVTLSCSPISGHRSVSWYQQTPGQGLQFLFEYFSETQRNKGNFPGRFSGRQFSNSRSEMNVSTLELGDSALYLCASSFSGLEVGELFFGEGSRLTVL.

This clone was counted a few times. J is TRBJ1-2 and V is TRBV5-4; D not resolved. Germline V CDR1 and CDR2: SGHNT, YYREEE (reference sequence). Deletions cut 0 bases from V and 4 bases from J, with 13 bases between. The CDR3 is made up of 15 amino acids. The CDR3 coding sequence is TGTGCCAGCAGCTTGGCGGGGAGAACCGGCTATGGCTACACCTTC. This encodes CASSLAGRTGYGYTF. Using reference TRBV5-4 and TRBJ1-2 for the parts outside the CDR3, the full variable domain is ETGVTQSPTHLIKTRGQQVTLRCSSQSGHNTVSWYQQALGQGPQFIFQYYREEENGRGNFPPRFSGLQFPNYSSELNVNALELDDSALYLCASSLAGRTGYGYTFGSGTRLTVV.

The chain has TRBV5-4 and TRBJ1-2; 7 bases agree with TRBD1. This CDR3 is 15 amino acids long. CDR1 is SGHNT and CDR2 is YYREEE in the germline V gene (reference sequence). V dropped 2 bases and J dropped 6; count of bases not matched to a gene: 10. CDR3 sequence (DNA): TGTGCCAGCAGCTTACTTGACAGGGTTCGGGATGGCTACACCTTC. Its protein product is CASSLLDRVRDGYTF.

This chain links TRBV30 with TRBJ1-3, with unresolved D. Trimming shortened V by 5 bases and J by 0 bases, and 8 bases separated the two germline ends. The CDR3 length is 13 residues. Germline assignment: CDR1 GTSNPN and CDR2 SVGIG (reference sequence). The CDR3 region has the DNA TGTGCCTGGGACTCAACCTCTGGAAACACCATATATTTT. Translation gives CAWDSTSGNTIYF.

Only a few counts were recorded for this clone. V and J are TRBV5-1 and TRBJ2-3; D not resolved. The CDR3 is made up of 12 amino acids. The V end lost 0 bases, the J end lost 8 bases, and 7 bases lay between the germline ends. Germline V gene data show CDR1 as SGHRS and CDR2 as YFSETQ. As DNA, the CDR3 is TGCGCCAGCAGCTTGGAGACTGGTACGCAGTATTTT. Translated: CASSLETGTQYF.

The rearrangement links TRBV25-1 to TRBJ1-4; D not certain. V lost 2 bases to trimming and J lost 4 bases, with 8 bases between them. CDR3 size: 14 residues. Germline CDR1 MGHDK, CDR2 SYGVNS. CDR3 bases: TGTGCCAGCAGTGAAGGGCAGATTAATGAAAAACTGTTTTTT. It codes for CASSEGQINEKLFF.